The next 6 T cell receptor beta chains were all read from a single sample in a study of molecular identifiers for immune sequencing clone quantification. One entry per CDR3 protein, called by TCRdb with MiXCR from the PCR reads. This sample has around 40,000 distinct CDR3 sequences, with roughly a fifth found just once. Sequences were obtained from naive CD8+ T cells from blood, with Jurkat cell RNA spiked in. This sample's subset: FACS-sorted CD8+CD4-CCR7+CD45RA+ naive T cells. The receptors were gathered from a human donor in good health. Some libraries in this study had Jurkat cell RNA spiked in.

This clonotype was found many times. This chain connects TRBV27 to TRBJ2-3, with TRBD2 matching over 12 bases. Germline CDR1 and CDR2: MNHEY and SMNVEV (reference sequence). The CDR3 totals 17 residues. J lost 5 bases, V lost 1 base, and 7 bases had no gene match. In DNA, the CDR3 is TGTGCCAGCAGTTTATTGGCTAGCGGGGGGGCCGTAGATACGCAGTATTTT. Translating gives CASSLLASGGAVDTQYF.

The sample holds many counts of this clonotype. For the CDR3, the DNA is TGTGCCAGCAGCGACACCGGGACTAGCGGGACCGGGGAGCTGTTTTTT. It is translated as CASSDTGTSGTGELFF. The rearrangement uses TRBV9 and TRBJ2-2; 12 bases align to TRBD2. The CDR3 has 16 amino acids. V dropped 3 bases and J dropped 5; count of bases not matched to a gene: 5. Germline V gene sequence: CDR1 SGDLS, CDR2 YYNGEE.

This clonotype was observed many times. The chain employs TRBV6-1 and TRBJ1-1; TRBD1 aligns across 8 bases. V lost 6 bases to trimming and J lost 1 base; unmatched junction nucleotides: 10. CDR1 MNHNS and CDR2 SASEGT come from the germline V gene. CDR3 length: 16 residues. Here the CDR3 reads CASRWPTGEENTEAFF. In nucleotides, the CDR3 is TGTGCCAGCAGATGGCCGACAGGGGAGGAGAACACTGAAGCTTTCTTT.

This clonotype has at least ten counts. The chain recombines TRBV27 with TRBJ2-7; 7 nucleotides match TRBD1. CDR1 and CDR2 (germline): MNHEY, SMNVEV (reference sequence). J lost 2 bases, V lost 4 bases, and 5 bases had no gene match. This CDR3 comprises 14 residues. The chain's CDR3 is CASSSGQETYEQYF. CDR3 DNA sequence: TGTGCCAGCAGTTCCGGACAGGAGACCTACGAGCAGTACTTC.

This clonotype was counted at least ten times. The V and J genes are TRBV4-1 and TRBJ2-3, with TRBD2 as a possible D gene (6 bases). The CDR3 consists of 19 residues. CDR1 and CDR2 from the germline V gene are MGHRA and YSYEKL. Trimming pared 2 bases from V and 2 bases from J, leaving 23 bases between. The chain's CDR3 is CASSQRNPPGLSTTDTQYF. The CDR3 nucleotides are TGCGCCAGCAGCCAACGAAACCCCCCGGGACTCTCTACCACAGATACGCAGTATTTT.

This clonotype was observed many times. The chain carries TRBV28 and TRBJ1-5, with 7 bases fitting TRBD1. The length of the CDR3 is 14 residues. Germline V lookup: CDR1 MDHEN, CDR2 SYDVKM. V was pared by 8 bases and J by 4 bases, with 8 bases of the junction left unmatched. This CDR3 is CASLQDRPNQPQHF. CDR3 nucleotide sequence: TGTGCCAGCCTACAGGACAGGCCAAATCAGCCCCAGCATTTT.